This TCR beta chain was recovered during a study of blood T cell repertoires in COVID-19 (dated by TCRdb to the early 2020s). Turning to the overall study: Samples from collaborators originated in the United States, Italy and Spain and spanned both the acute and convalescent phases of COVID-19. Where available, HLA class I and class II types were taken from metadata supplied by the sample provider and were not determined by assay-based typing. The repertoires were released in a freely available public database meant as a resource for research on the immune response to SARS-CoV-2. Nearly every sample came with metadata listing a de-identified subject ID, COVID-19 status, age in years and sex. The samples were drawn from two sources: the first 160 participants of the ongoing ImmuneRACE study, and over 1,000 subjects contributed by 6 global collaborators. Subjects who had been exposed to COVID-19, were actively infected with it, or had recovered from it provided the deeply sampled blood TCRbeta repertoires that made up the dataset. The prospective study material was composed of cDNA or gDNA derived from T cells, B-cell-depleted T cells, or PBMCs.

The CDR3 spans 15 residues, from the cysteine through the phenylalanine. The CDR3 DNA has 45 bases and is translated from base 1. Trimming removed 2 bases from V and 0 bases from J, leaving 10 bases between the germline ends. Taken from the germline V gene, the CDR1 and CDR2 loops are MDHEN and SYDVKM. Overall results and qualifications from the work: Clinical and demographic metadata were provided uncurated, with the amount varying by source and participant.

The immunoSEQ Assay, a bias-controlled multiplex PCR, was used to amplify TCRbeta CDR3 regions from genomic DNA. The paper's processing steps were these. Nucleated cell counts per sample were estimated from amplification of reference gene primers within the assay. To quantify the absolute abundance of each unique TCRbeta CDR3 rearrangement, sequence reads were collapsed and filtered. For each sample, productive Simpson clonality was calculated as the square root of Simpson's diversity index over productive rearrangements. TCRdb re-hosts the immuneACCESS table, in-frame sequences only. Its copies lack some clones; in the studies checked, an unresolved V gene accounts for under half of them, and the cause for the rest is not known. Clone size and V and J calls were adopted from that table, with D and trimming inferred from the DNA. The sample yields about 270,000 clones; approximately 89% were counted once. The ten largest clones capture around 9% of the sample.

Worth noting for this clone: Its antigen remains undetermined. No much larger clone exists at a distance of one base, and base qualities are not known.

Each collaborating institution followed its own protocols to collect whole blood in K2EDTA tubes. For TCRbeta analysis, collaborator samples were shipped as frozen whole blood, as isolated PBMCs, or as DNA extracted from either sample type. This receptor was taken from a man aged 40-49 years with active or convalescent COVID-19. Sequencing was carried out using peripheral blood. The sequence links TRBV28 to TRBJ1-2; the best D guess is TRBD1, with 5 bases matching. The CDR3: CASSLPQGSNYGYTF. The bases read TGTGCCAGCAGTTTACCGCAGGGATCTAACTATGGCTACACCTTC.